These 8 T cell receptor beta chains were all obtained from the same sample, sequenced in a study of identical twins. TCRdb reanalysed the 5' RACE reads using MiXCR and keeps one entry per CDR3 protein. The sample lists around 650,000 distinct CDR3 sequences, under 8.5% occurring once. Another study also made use of these data, one on yellow fever vaccine responses in identical twins.

Sequencing was done on a sample of PBMCs. The receptors here all came from a woman younger than 35 in good health.

V usage is TRBV5-1 and J usage is TRBJ2-1; 13 bases match TRBD2. The germline gives CDR1 SGHRS, CDR2 YFSETQ. The CDR3 runs to 16 residues. V gave up 5 bases and J gave up 8 bases; unmatched junction bases: 10. The CDR3 region has the DNA TGCGCCAGCAGTAACCCCGGACTAGCGGGAGCCTATGAGCAGTTCTTC. Translated, it gives CASSNPGLAGAYEQFF.

This clonotype was picked up many times. The gene calls are TRBV7-8 and TRBJ2-2; 11 bases are shared with TRBD2. V lost 5 bases to trimming and J lost 4 bases; unmatched junction nucleotides: 9. Looked up from germline, CDR1 is SGHVS and CDR2 is FQNEAQ. This CDR3 has 17 residues. CDR3 DNA: TGTGCCAGCAGCCTTCGCGGACTAGCGGGTCGCACCGGGGAGCTGTTTTTT. This gives the protein CASSLRGLAGRTGELFF.

This chain joins TRBV19 and TRBJ1-5, with 8 positions matching TRBD1. CDR1 LNHDA and CDR2 SQIVND come from the germline V gene (reference sequence). There are 15 residues in the CDR3. Losses at the gene ends were 9 bases for V and 4 bases for J; bases not matched to a gene: 11. The CDR3 spells CASSYDGTGNQPQHF. The CDR3 bases are TGTGCCAGCAGCTACGATGGGACAGGAAATCAGCCCCAGCATTTT.

This clonotype has ten or more counts. This rearrangement joins TRBV11-2 to TRBJ2-7; D gene uncertain. Deletions cut 1 base from V and 2 bases from J, with 9 bases between. The CDR3 consists of 14 residues. Germline V CDR1 and CDR2: SGHAT, FQNNGV. This CDR3 is CASSLGPAAYEQYV. CDR3 bases: TGTGCCAGCAGCTTAGGACCAGCTGCCTACGAGCAGTACGTC.

This chain uses TRBV3-1 with TRBJ2-7; no firm D call. Per the germline V gene, CDR1 is LGHDT and CDR2 is YNNKEL (reference sequence). The CDR3 totals 13 residues. Trimming pared 1 base from V and 5 bases from J, leaving 9 bases between. The CDR3 region is CASSQAGLNEQYF. CDR3 sequence (DNA): TGTGCCAGCAGCCAAGCTGGGCTCAACGAGCAGTACTTC.

This chain uses TRBV7-2 with TRBJ2-2; 11 positions match TRBD2. CDR1 and CDR2 (germline): SGHTA, FQGNSA. The CDR3 has 17 amino acids. With V trimmed by 1 base and J by 5 bases, 6 bases remained unmatched. The CDR3 DNA sequence: TGTGCCAGCAGCTTAGTTGTAGCGGGGGGGCTTACCGGGGAGCTGTTTTTT. This gives the protein CASSLVVAGGLTGELFF.

The chain is built from TRBV24-1 and TRBJ2-5; weak D call: TRBD1 (6 bases). V was pared by 7 bases and J by 2 bases, with 13 bases between. This CDR3 has 14 amino acids. The germline V gene has CDR1 KGHDR and CDR2 SFDVKD. CDR3 coding DNA: TGTGCCACCAGATCCCGGACAGAACAAGAGACCCAGTACTTC. Translating it yields CATRSRTEQETQYF.

The chain's CDR3 is CASRSGGAGYEQFF. CDR3 nucleotide sequence: TGTGCCAGCAGGAGTGGGGGGGCCGGATATGAGCAGTTCTTC. The chain links TRBV6-2 or TRBV6-3 to TRBJ2-1; possibly TRBD2 for D (7 bases). The V end lost 6 bases, the J end lost 8 bases, and 17 bases lay between the germline ends. There are 14 residues in the CDR3. The V gene's germline CDR1 is MNHEY and CDR2 SVGEGT.